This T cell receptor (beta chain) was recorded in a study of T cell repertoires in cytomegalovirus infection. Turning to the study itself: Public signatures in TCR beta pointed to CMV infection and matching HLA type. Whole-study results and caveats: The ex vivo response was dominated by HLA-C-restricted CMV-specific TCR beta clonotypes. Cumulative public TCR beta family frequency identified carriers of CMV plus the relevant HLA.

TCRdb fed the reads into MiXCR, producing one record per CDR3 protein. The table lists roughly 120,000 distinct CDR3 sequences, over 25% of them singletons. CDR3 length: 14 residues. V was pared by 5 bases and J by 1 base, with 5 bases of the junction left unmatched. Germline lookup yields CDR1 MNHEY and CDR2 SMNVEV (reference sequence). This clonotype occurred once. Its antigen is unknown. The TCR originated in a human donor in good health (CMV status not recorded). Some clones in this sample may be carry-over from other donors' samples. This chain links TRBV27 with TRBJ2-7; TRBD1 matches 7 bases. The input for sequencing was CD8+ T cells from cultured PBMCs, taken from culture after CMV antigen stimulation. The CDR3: CASSSDRVSYEQYF. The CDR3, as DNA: TGTGCCAGCAGTAGCGACAGGGTGTCCTACGAGCAGTACTTC.